The next 10 T cell receptor beta chains were all read from a single sample in a study of blood T cell repertoires in COVID-19. Sequenced by immunoSEQ multiplex PCR; TCRdb stores in-frame clones only, minus some. The sample lists under 200,000 clones; about 84% were seen once. What was sequenced was peripheral blood. These receptors were obtained from a woman in her twenties or thirties with acute or convalescent COVID-19.

This chain links TRBV9 with TRBJ2-5, with a weak D call TRBD2 (6 bases). This CDR3 has 14 amino acids. V lost 0 bases to trimming and J lost 4 bases, with 10 bases between them. Germline CDR1 is SGDLS and CDR2 is YYNGEE. The CDR3 region is CASSVVGTGETQYF. CDR3 DNA: TGTGCCAGCAGCGTAGTAGGGACTGGAGAGACCCAGTACTTC.

The gene calls are TRBV5-1 and TRBJ2-5, with a weak D call TRBD1 (5 bases). This CDR3 has 15 amino acids. Trimming left V 0 bases short and J 5 bases short, with 14 bases between. Germline V gives CDR1 SGHRS, CDR2 YFSETQ. In DNA, the CDR3 is TGCGCCAGCAGCTTGGGGGGCTTAGTTACGGAGACCCAGTACTTC. Protein sequence: CASSLGGLVTETQYF.

The CDR3 here is CASSLERERQETQYF. DNA of the CDR3: TGTGCCAGCAGCTTGGAGAGGGAGAGGCAAGAGACCCAGTACTTC. The chain couples TRBV5-8 to TRBJ2-5, with D maybe TRBD2 (5 bases). The V end was cut by 0 bases, the J end by 2 bases, with 11 bases between. Germline lookup yields CDR1 SGHTS and CDR2 YDEGEE. CDR3 size: 15 residues.

The rearrangement links TRBV7-2 to TRBJ1-2, with D maybe TRBD1 (5 bases). CDR1 SGHTA and CDR2 FQGNSA come from the germline V gene. The germline V and J ends were trimmed by 0 bases and 6 bases, with 8 bases remaining between them. CDR3 size: 13 residues. In nucleotides, the CDR3 is TGTGCCAGCAGCTTAGCAGCAGGGAATGGCTACACCTTC. As protein: CASSLAAGNGYTF.

This rearrangement joins TRBV28 to TRBJ1-2; D is ambiguous. This CDR3 comprises 14 residues. V was clipped by 5 bases and J by 7 bases, with 17 bases between them. Germline loops: CDR1 MDHEN, CDR2 SYDVKM. The CDR3 DNA sequence: TGTGCCAGCAGTCGACTCGGACTGGGCAGTGGCTACACCTTC. This gives the protein CASSRLGLGSGYTF.

This chain links TRBV27 with TRBJ1-6; D perhaps matches TRBD1 (5 bases). Deletions cut 2 bases from V and 5 bases from J, with 10 bases between. The CDR3 runs 15 residues. Germline lookup yields CDR1 MNHEY and CDR2 SMNVEV (reference sequence). The CDR3 DNA sequence: TGTGCCAGCAGTTTAAGGCGGGGGAATAATTCACCCCTCCACTTT. Its translation is CASSLRRGNNSPLHF.

The CDR3 is CATGEFEQYF. In DNA form, the CDR3 reads TGTGCCACCGGAGAGTTCGAGCAGTACTTC. The J gene is TRBJ2-7, the V gene TRBV28; D is ambiguous. Germline lookup yields CDR1 MDHEN and CDR2 SYDVKM. With 10 bases removed from V and 6 bases from J, the gap between germline ends came to 10 bases. The CDR3 covers 10 residues.

The V gene is TRBV19, the J gene TRBJ1-2; a weak D match, TRBD1 (5 bases). The germline V gene encodes CDR1 LNHDA and CDR2 SQIVND (reference sequence). The CDR3 has 15 amino acids. Trimming pared 2 bases from V and 4 bases from J, leaving 14 bases between. The CDR3 loop reads CASSIRGQGSYGYTF. CDR3 in DNA: TGTGCCAGTAGTATAAGGGGCCAGGGCAGCTATGGCTACACCTTC.

The V call is TRBV29-1, the J call TRBJ2-2, with 7 nucleotides matching TRBD1. The CDR3 runs to 13 residues. V trimming: 5 bases; J trimming: 3 bases; junction bases outside the gene matches: 3. Germline CDR1 is SQVTM and CDR2 is ANQGSEA. CDR3 nucleotides: TGCAGCGTTTTTACAGGGGACACCGGGGAGCTGTTTTTT. Translating gives CSVFTGDTGELFF.

The chain joins TRBV5-1 to TRBJ1-5; D not certain. The CDR3 runs 15 residues. Between the trimmed V and J ends, which lost 4 bases and 0 bases, there was a span of 11 bases. CDR1 and CDR2 from the germline V gene are SGHRS and YFSETQ. The CDR3 loop is CASSPGLHSNQPQHF. DNA of the CDR3: TGCGCCAGCAGCCCTGGACTGCATAGCAATCAGCCCCAGCATTTT.